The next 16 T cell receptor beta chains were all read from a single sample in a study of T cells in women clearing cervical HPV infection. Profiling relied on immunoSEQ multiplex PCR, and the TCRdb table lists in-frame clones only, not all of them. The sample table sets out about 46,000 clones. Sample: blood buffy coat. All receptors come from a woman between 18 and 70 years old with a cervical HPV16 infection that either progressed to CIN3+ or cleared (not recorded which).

The CDR3 sequence: CASSEALQDRFSYDYTF. CDR3 DNA, as far as it was read: TGTGCCAGCAGTGAAGCGCTTCAGGACAGGTTCTCCTACGAC. The J gene is TRBJ1-2, the V gene TRBV2; TRBD1 aligns across 7 bases. The DNA ends 3 residues before the CDR3 does, and the rest of the CDR3 is filled in from the germline J gene. CDR1 and CDR2 (germline): SNHLY, FYNNEI. This CDR3 is built from 17 residues.

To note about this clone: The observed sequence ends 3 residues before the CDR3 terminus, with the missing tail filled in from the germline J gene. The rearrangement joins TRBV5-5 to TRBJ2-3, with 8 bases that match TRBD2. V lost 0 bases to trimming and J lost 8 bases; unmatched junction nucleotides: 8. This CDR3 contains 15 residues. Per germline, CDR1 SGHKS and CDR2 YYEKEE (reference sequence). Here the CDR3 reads CASSLAQRGLATQYF. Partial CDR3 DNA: TGTGCCAGCAGCTTGGCCCAGCGGGGGTTAGCTACG.

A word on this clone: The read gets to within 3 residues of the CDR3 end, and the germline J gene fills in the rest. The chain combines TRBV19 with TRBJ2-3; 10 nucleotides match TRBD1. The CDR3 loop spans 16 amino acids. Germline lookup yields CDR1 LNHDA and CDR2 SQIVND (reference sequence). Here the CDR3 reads CASSRPSGTGEETQYF. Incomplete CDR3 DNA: TGTGCCAGTAGTCGACCGTCCGGGACAGGGGAAGAGACG.

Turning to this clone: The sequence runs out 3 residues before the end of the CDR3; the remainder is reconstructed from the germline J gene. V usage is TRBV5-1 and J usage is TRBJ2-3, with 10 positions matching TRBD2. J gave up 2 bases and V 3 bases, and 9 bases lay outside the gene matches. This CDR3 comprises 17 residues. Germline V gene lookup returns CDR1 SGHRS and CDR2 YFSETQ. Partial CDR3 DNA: TGCGCCAGCAGCTCTCCTAGCGGGGGACTTTACACAGATACG. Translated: CASSSPSGGLYTDT. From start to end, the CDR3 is CASSSPSGGLYTDTQYF.

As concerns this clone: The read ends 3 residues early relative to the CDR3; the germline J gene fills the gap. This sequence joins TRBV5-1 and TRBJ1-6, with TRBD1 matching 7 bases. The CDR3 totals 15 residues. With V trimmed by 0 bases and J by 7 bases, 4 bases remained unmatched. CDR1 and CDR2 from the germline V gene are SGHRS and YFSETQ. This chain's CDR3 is CASSLGQGQNSPLHF. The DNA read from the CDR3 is TGCGCCAGCAGCTTGGGACAGGGTCAGAATTCACCC.

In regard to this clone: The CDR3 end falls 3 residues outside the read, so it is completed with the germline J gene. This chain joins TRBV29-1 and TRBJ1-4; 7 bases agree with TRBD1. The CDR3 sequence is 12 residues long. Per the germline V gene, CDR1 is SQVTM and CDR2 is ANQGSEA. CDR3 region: CSVGDRDSPLFF. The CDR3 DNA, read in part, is TGCAGCGTTGGAGACAGGGATTCACCA.

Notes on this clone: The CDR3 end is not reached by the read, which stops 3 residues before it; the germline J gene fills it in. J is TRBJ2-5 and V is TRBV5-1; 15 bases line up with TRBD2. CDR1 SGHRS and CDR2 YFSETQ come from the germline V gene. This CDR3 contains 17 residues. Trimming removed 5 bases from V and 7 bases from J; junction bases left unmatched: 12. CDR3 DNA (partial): TGCGCCAGCAGTCGTTGGACTAGCGGGGGGGCAGATGTGACC. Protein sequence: CASSRWTSGGADVT. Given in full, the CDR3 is CASSRWTSGGADVTQYF. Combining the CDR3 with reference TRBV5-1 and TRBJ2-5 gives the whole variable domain KAGVTQTPRYLIKTRGQQVTLSCSPISGHRSVSWYQQTPGQGLQFLFEYFSETQRNKGNFPGRFSGRQFSNSRSEMNVSTLELGDSALYLCASSRWTSGGADVTQYFGPGTRLLVL.

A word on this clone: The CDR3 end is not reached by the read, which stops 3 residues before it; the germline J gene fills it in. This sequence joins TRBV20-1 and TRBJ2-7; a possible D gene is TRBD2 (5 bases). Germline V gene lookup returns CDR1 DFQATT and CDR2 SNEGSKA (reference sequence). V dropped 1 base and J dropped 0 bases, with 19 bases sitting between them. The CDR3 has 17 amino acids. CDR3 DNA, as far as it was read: TGCAGTGCTAGAGCCACCAGTCGGCGGGCGGTCTCCTACGAG. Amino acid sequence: CSARATSRRAVSYE. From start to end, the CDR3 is CSARATSRRAVSYEQYF.

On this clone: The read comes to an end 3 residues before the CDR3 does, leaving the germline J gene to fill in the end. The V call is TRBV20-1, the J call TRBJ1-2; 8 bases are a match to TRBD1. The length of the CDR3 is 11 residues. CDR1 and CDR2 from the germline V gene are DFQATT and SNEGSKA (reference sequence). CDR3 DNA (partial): TGCAGTGCTCCAAGACAGGGGGGC. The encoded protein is CSAPRQGG. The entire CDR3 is CSAPRQGGYTF.

The part of the CDR3 DNA that was read is TGTGCCAGCAGCTTGGGACAGGGGGGCCCCTACGAG. It encodes CASSLGQGGPYE. The whole CDR3 sequence is CASSLGQGGPYEQYF. This rearrangement joins TRBV5-6 to TRBJ2-7; 9 bases map to TRBD1. The read ends 3 residues early relative to the CDR3; the germline J gene fills the gap. V trimming: 0 bases; J trimming: 2 bases; junction bases outside the gene matches: 3. The CDR3 spans 15 residues. Germline V CDR1 and CDR2: SGHDT, YYEEEE.

The CDR3 sequence: CAWIGSRGQGGSYEQYF. The part of the CDR3 DNA that was read is TGTGCCTGGATCGGGAGCCGGGGGCAGGGGGGCTCCTACGAG. This chain uses TRBV30 with TRBJ2-7, with D perhaps matching TRBD1 (7 bases). Sequencing ends 3 residues short of the CDR3 end; the germline J gene provides the rest. Trimming removed 4 bases from V and 0 bases from J, with 22 bases in between. This CDR3 region has 17 residues. The germline V gene has CDR1 GTSNPN and CDR2 SVGIG (reference sequence).

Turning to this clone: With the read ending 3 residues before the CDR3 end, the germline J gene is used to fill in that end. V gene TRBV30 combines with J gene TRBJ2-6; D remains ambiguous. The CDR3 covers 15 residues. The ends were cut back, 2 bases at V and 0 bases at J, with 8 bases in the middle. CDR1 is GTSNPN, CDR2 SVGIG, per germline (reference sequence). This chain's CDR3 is CAWSPHRSGANVLTF. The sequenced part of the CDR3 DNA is TGTGCCTGGAGTCCACACCGCTCTGGGGCCAACGTC.

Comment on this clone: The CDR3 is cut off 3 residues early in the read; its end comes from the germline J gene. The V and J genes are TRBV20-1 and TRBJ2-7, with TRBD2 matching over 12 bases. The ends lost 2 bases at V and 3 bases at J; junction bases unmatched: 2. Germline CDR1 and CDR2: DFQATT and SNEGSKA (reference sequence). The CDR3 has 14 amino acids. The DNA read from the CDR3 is TGCAGTGCTAGACTAGCGGGGGGGAACTACGAG. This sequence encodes CSARLAGGNYE. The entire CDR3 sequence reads CSARLAGGNYEQYF.

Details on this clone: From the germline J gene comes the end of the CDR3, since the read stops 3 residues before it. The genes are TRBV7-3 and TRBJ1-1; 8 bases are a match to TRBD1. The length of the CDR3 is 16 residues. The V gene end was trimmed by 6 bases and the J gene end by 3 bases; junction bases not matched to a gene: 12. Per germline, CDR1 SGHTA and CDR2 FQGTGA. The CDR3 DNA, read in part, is TGTGCCAGCAGTCTTACAGGGGGGGGTATGTACACTGAA. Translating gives CASSLTGGGMYTE. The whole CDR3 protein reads CASSLTGGGMYTEAFF.

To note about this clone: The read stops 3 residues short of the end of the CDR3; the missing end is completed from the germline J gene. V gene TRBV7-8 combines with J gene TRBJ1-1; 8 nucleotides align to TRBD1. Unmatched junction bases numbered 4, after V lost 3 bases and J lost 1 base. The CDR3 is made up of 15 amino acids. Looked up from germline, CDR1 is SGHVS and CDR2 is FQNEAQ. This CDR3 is CASSFMTGANTEAFF. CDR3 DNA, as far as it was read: TGTGCCAGCAGCTTTATGACAGGGGCGAACACTGAA.

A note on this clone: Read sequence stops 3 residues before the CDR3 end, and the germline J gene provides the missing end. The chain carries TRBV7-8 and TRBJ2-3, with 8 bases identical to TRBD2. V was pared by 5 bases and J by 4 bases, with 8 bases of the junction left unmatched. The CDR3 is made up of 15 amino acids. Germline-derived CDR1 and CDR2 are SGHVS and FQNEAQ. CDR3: CASSVSGEFADTQYF. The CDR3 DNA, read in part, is TGTGCCAGCAGCGTTAGCGGGGAGTTTGCAGATACG. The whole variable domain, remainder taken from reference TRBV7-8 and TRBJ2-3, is GAGVSQSPRYKVAKRGQDVALRCDPISGHVSLFWYQQALGQGPEFLTYFQNEAQLDKSGLPSDRFFAERPEGSVSTLKIQRTQQEDSAVYLCASSVSGEFADTQYFGPGTRLTVL.